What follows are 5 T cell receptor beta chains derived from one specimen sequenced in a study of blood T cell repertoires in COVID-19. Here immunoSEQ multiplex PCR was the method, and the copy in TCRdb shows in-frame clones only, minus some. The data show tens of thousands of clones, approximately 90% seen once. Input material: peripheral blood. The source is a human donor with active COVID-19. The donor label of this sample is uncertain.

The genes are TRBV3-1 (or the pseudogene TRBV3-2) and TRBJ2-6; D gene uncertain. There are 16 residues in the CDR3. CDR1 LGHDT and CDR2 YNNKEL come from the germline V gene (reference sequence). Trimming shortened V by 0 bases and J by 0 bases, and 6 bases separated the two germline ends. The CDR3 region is CASSQERASGANVLTF. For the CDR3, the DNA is TGTGCCAGCAGCCAAGAGCGAGCCTCTGGGGCCAACGTCCTGACTTTC.

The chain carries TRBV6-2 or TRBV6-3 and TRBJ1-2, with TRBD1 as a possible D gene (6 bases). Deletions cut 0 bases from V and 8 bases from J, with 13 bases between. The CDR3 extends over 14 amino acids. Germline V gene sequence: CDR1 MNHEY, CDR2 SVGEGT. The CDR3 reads CASSYSWDKEGYTF. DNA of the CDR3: TGTGCCAGCAGTTACTCCTGGGACAAGGAAGGCTACACCTTC.

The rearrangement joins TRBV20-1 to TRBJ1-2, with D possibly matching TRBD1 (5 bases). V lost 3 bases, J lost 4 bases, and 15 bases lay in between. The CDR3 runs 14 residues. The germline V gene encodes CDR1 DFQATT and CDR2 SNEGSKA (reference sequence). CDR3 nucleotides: TGCAGTGCTAGTGCTCGGCAGGGCGGCTATGGCTACACCTTC. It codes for CSASARQGGYGYTF.

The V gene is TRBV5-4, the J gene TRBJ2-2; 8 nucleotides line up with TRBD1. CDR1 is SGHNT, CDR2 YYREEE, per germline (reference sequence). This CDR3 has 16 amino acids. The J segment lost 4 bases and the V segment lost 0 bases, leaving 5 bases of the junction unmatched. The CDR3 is CASSLGRTGSTGELFF. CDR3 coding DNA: TGTGCCAGCAGCTTGGGTCGGACAGGGAGCACCGGGGAGCTGTTTTTT.

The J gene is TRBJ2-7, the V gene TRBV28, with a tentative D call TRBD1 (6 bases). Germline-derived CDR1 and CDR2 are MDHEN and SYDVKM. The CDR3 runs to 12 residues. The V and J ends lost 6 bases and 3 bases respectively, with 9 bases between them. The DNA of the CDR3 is TGTGCCAGCAGCCCAGGGGTCTACGAGCAGTACTTC. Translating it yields CASSPGVYEQYF.